Listed here is a single T cell receptor beta chain. Repertoires were generated with immunoSEQ multiplex PCR, while TCRdb's copy carries only in-frame clones and drops some. Of tens of thousands of clones detected, roughly 91% appear once; the ten largest clones hold under 2%. This record comes from a study of T cell changes during pregnancy in multiple sclerosis. Germline values: CDR1 LNHDA, CDR2 SQIVND (reference sequence). V lost 1 base and J 4 bases, leaving 6 bases between the germline ends. The CDR3 has 13 residues. This receptor was obtained from a female donor in good health, enrolled as a control in a pregnancy study. The chain has TRBV19 and TRBJ2-3, with a tentative D call TRBD2 (6 bases). The specimen comprised peripheral blood, sampled after pregnancy. The CDR3: CASSIAGADTQYF. The CDR3 DNA follows: TGTGCCAGTAGTATAGCGGGGGCAGATACGCAGTATTTT.